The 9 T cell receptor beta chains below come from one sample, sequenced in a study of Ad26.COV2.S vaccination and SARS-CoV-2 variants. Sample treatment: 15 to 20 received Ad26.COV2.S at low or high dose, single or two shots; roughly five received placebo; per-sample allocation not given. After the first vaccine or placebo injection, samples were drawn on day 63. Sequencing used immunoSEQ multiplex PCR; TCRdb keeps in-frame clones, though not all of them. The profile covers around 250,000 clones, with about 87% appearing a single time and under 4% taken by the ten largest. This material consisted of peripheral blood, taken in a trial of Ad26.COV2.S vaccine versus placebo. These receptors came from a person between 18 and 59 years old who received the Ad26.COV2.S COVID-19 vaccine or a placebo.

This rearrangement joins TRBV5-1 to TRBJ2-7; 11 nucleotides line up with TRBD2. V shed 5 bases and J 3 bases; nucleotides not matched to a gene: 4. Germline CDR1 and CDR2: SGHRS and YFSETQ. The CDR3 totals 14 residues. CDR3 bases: TGCGCCAGCAGTACCCTAGCGGGAGGCTACGAGCAGTACTTC. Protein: CASSTLAGGYEQYF.

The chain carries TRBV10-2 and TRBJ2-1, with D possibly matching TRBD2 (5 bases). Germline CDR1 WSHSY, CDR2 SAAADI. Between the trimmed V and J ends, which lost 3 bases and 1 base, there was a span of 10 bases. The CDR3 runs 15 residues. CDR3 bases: TGCGCCAGCAGTGAAAGCGGAATGTCCTACAATGAGCAGTTCTTC. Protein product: CASSESGMSYNEQFF.

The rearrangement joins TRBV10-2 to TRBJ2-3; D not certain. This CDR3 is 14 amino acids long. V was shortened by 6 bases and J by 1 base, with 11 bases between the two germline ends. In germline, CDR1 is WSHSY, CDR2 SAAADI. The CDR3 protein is CASRRIVGTDTQYF. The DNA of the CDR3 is TGCGCCAGCAGGAGGATCGTAGGCACAGATACGCAGTATTTT.

The CDR3 DNA is TGTGCCAGCTCCACCTACACCGGGGAGCTGTTTTTT. Translating gives CASSTYTGELFF. The rearrangement joins TRBV18 to TRBJ2-2; D is undetermined. Trimming removed 6 bases at V and 3 bases at J, with 5 bases between. This CDR3 contains 12 residues. Germline CDR1 KGHSH, CDR2 LQKENI.

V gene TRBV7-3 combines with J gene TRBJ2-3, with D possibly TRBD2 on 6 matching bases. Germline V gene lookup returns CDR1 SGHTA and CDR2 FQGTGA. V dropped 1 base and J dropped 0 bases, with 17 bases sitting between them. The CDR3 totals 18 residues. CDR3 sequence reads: CASSLNAPVGGSTDTQYF. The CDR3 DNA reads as TGTGCCAGCAGCTTAAATGCCCCGGTCGGGGGAAGCACAGATACGCAGTATTTT.

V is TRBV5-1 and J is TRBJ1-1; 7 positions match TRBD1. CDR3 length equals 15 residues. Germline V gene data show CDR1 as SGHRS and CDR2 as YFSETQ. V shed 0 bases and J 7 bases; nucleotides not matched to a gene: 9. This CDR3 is CASSLAHRGNGEAFF. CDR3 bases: TGCGCCAGCAGCTTGGCCCACAGGGGAAACGGTGAAGCTTTCTTT. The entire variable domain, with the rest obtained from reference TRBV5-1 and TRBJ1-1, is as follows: KAGVTQTPRYLIKTRGQQVTLSCSPISGHRSVSWYQQTPGQGLQFLFEYFSETQRNKGNFPGRFSGRQFSNSRSEMNVSTLELGDSALYLCASSLAHRGNGEAFFGQGTRLTVV.

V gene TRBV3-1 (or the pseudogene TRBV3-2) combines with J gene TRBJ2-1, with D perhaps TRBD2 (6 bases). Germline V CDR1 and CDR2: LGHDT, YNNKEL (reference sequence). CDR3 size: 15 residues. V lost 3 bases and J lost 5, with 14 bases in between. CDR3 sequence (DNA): TGTGCCAGCAGCCACCGGGGTAGCGGAGACAATGAGCAGTTCTTC. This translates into CASSHRGSGDNEQFF.

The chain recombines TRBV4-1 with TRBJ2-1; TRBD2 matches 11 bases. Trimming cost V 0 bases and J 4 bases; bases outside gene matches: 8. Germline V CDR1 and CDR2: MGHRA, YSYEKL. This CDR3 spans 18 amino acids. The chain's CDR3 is CASSQEGTGTSGYNEQFF. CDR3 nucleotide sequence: TGCGCCAGCAGCCAAGAAGGTACCGGGACTAGCGGATACAATGAGCAGTTCTTC.

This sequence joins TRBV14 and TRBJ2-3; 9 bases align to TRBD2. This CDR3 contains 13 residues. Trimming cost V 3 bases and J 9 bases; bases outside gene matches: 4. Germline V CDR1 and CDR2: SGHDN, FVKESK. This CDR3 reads CASSQRLAATQYF. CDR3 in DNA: TGTGCCAGCAGCCAGCGACTAGCGGCCACGCAGTATTTT.